The 14 T cell receptor beta chains below all came from one sample that was sequenced in a study of regulatory T cells in long-lasting Graves disease. As for time point: newly diagnosed GD, antithyroid drugs for less than 3 months. TCR sequences were obtained from RNA taken from PBMCs. To make TCR beta libraries, researchers used iRepertoire HTBI primers and Arm-PCR of CDR3 regions. TCRdb re-analysed the multiplex PCR reads in MiXCR, keeping a single row per CDR3 protein. This sample yields about 240,000 distinct CDR3 sequences, of which 20% to 25% are seen a single time; around 14% belongs to the top ten. The specimen comprised peripheral blood mononuclear cells (PBMCs), sampled at new diagnosis, from a patient treated with antithyroid drugs. Receptors were obtained from a female donor with Graves disease.

A note on this clonotype: A much larger clone differs by one base, so this may be a read error. This rearrangement joins TRBV12-3 or TRBV12-4 to TRBJ1-5; 7 nucleotides agree with TRBD1. V shed 6 bases and J 1 base; nucleotides not matched to a gene: 6. This CDR3 has 15 amino acids. CDR3: CASSQQGISNQPQHF. Here the CDR3 DNA reads TGTGCCAGCAGCCAACAGGGGATAAGCAATCAGCCCCAGCATTTT.

Of note for this clonotype: A far larger clone differs by one base, so this is likely a read error. V is TRBV28 and J is TRBJ2-5, with 8 bases lining up with TRBD1. The CDR3 spans 13 residues. The ends lost 6 bases at V and 5 bases at J; junction bases unmatched: 5. The germline CDR1 and CDR2 sequences are MDHEN and SYDVKM. CDR3 amino acids: CASSRTGIETQYF. DNA for the CDR3: TGTGCCAGCAGCCGGACAGGGATCGAGACCCAGTACTTC.

This chain joins TRBV20-1 and TRBJ1-2, with D possibly TRBD1 on 6 matching bases. In germline, CDR1 is DFQATT, CDR2 SNEGSKA (reference sequence). The CDR3 consists of 17 residues. With 3 bases removed from V and 0 bases from J, the gap between germline ends came to 20 bases. CDR3 in DNA: TGCAGTGCTAGTTATTGGCGGCTTCAGGGGTCTAACTATGGCTACACCTTC. Protein product: CSASYWRLQGSNYGYTF.

The gene calls are TRBV20-1 and TRBJ2-1; 8 bases map to TRBD2. This CDR3 comprises 15 residues. Unmatched junction bases numbered 6, after V lost 1 base and J lost 4 bases. The germline V gene encodes CDR1 DFQATT and CDR2 SNEGSKA (reference sequence). Here the CDR3 DNA reads TGCAGTGCTAGAGTAAGGGCTAGCGGGTACAATGAGCAGTTCTTC. Its translation: CSARVRASGYNEQFF.

Worth noting for this clonotype: Since a much larger clone is just one base distant, this may be a read error. The genes are TRBV3-1 and TRBJ1-1, with 8 bases aligning to TRBD1. The germline gives CDR1 LGHDT, CDR2 YNNKEL (reference sequence). CDR3 size: 15 residues. V shed 8 bases and J 3 bases; nucleotides not matched to a gene: 11. CDR3 nucleotide sequence: TGTGCCAGCGGCCGGCTGGACAGGGCTGACACTGAAGCTTTCTTT. It encodes CASGRLDRADTEAFF.

This clonotype was detected a few times. CDR3 sequence (DNA): TGTGCCAGCAGTGATTTGTTGGTGAACACTGAAGCTTTCTTT. This sequence encodes CASSDLLVNTEAFF. This sequence joins TRBV25-1 and TRBJ1-1; D remains unclear. CDR3 length: 14 residues. The germline gives CDR1 MGHDK, CDR2 SYGVNS. Trimming removed 3 bases from V and 0 bases from J, with 8 bases in between.

This clonotype was observed at least ten times. The chain couples TRBV3-1 to TRBJ1-5; unclear D gene. CDR1 is LGHDT and CDR2 is YNNKEL in the germline V gene (reference sequence). The CDR3 has 15 residues. V lost 2 bases to trimming and J lost 2 bases, with 10 bases between them. CDR3 bases: TGTGCCAGCAGCCAACGTCCTACCGGCAATCAGCCCCAGCATTTT. Translated, it gives CASSQRPTGNQPQHF. The whole variable domain, remainder taken from reference TRBV3-1 and TRBJ1-5, is DTAVSQTPKYLVTQMGNDKSIKCEQNLGHDTMYWYKQDSKKFLKIMFSYNNKELIINETVPNRFSPKSPDKAHLNLHINSLELGDSAVYFCASSQRPTGNQPQHFGDGTRLSIL.

This clonotype appeared many times. Here the CDR3 reads CASSPFSGSYEQYF. In nucleotides, the CDR3 is TGTGCCAGCTCACCATTTTCAGGATCCTACGAGCAGTACTTC. The chain combines TRBV18 with TRBJ2-7; D uncertain. This CDR3 comprises 14 residues. The V and J ends lost 2 bases and 1 base respectively, with 9 bases between them. Germline loops: CDR1 KGHSH, CDR2 LQKENI.

With regard to this clonotype: A much larger clone lies one base from this, so it may be a read error. The gene calls are TRBV11-3 and TRBJ2-3, with D possibly matching TRBD1 (6 bases). CDR1 is SGHNT, CDR2 YENEEA, per germline. The CDR3 consists of 15 residues. In DNA form, the CDR3 reads TGTGCCAGCATCTTAATTCCAGGGGGCACAGATACGCAGTATTTT. Protein sequence: CASILIPGGTDTQYF.

This clonotype was seen repeatedly, ten times or more. V gene TRBV6-2 or TRBV6-3 combines with J gene TRBJ2-3, with 8 positions matching TRBD2. Germline values: CDR1 MNHEY, CDR2 SVGEGT. This CDR3 comprises 17 residues. J gave up 0 bases and V 2 bases, and 7 bases lay outside the gene matches. The CDR3 region is CASSYRTSTKSTDTQYF. The DNA for the CDR3 is TGTGCCAGCAGTTACCGGACTAGCACTAAAAGCACAGATACGCAGTATTTT.

This clonotype has at least ten counts. At one of its ends the junction is not consistent with the germline gene, which may arise from a read error. This rearrangement joins TRBV6-2 or TRBV6-3 to TRBJ2-1; possibly TRBD1 or TRBD2 for D (5 bases each). The CDR3 spans 15 residues. CDR1 is MNHEY, CDR2 SVGEGT, per germline. CDR3 protein: CASSDLRGSYNEQFF. As DNA, the CDR3 is TGTGCCAGCAGTGACTTACGGGGCTCTTACAATGAACAGTTCTTC.

At least ten counts were recorded for this clonotype. The chain carries TRBV9 and TRBJ2-3; D remains unclear. There are 15 residues in the CDR3. V was pared by 0 bases and J by 2 bases, with 10 bases between. The germline V gene encodes CDR1 SGDLS and CDR2 YYNGEE. As DNA, the CDR3 is TGTGCCAGCAGCGTAGGTGGGTACAACACAGATACGCAGTATTTT. Encoded protein: CASSVGGYNTDTQYF.

The J gene is TRBJ2-5, the V gene TRBV9; 9 nucleotides align to TRBD2. The V gene's germline CDR1 is SGDLS and CDR2 YYNGEE. CDR3 length: 15 residues. The ends lost 0 bases at V and 5 bases at J; junction bases unmatched: 5. CDR3 sequence: CASSVGGGDRETQYF. The CDR3 DNA is TGTGCCAGCAGCGTAGGCGGGGGGGATAGGGAGACCCAGTACTTC.

As regards this clonotype: A read error is possible here, since a much larger clone lies one base away. This chain links TRBV28 with TRBJ2-7; 12 nucleotides match TRBD2. The germline CDR1 and CDR2 sequences are MDHEN and SYDVKM. The CDR3 spans 15 residues. CDR3 in amino acids: CASSPGLAGTYERYF. The CDR3 DNA reads as TGTGCCAGCAGTCCCGGACTAGCGGGGACCTACGAGCGGTACTTC.